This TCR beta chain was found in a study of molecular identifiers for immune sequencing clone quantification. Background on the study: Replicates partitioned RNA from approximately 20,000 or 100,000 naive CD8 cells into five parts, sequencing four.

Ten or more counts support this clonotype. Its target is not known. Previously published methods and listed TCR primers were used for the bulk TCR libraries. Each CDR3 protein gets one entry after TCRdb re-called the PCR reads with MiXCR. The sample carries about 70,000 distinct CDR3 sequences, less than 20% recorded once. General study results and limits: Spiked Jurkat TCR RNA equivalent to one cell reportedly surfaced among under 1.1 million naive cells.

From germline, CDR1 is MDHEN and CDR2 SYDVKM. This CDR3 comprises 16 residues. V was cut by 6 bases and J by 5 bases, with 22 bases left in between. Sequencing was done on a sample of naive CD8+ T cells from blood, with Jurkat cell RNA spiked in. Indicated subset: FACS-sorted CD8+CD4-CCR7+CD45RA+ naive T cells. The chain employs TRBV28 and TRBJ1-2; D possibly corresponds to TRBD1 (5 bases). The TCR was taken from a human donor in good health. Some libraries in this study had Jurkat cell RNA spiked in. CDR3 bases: TGTGCCAGCAGCCTGACTCCAGACAGTAGTCTATATGGCTACACCTTC. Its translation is CASSLTPDSSLYGYTF.